These 19 T cell receptor beta chains originate from one sample sequenced in a study of cytomegalovirus exposure and HLA in healthy donors. A multiplex PCR was run with 60 Vbeta primers and 13 Jbeta primers. Measured with immunoSEQ multiplex PCR; TCRdb has only the in-frame clones, and not every one. The sample has approximately 170,000 clones; around 80% are singletons. Material: PBMCs. These TCRs come from a male donor in good health and CMV-seronegative.

Regarding this clone: A junction boundary mismatches the germline segment, possibly from a read error. The rearrangement links TRBV7-2 to TRBJ2-7; D possibly matches TRBD1 or TRBD2 (6 bases each). This CDR3 is 15 amino acids long. The germline V gene encodes CDR1 SGHTA and CDR2 FQGNSA. CDR3 sequence reads: CASSLGGTTSYEQYF. Written as DNA, the CDR3 is TGTGCCAGCAGTTTAGGGGGGACAACCTCCTACGAGCAGTACTTC.

The chain has TRBV5-1 and TRBJ2-2; 9 nucleotides line up with TRBD1. The germline gives CDR1 SGHRS, CDR2 YFSETQ. The CDR3 extends over 15 amino acids. After removal of 4 bases from V and 1 base from J, the junction contained 2 bases not matched to a gene. CDR3 region: CASSTTGGNTGELFF. The CDR3 DNA sequence: TGCGCCAGCAGCACGACAGGGGGGAACACCGGGGAGCTGTTTTTT.

This clone appeared a single time. This chain joins TRBV7-2 and TRBJ2-7; 7 bases line up with TRBD1. CDR1 and CDR2 from the germline V gene are SGHTA and FQGNSA. The J segment lost 5 bases and the V segment lost 2 bases, leaving 9 bases of the junction unmatched. There are 15 residues in the CDR3. CDR3 loop: CASSLWETGYNEQYF. CDR3 nucleotides: TGTGCCAGCAGCTTATGGGAGACAGGGTACAACGAGCAGTACTTC.

The J gene is TRBJ2-1, the V gene TRBV7-2; 8 positions match TRBD1. In germline, CDR1 is SGHTA, CDR2 FQGNSA. With V trimmed by 0 bases and J by 3 bases, 4 bases remained unmatched. The CDR3 is 16 amino acids. The CDR3 nucleotides are TGTGCCAGCAGCTTAGCAGGGACAGGAGTCTACAATGAGCAGTTCTTC. This codes for CASSLAGTGVYNEQFF.

The rearrangement links TRBV27 to TRBJ1-2; 8 bases line up with TRBD1. CDR3 size: 14 residues. V dropped 2 bases and J dropped 2; count of bases not matched to a gene: 1. Germline assignment: CDR1 MNHEY and CDR2 SMNVEV (reference sequence). The DNA of the CDR3 is TGTGCCAGCAGTTTACAGGGGGCAAACTATGGCTACACCTTC. This codes for CASSLQGANYGYTF.

The CDR3 coding sequence is TGTGCCAGCAGCACTTATAATTCACCCCTCCACTTT. This gives the protein CASSTYNSPLHF. V usage is TRBV5-6 and J usage is TRBJ1-6; D not certain. The CDR3 has 12 amino acids. The V and J ends lost 4 bases and 4 bases respectively, with 3 bases between them. Germline V lookup: CDR1 SGHDT, CDR2 YYEEEE.

This clone is a singleton in its sample. The chain links TRBV9 to TRBJ2-3; D not certain. The CDR3 consists of 13 residues. Looked up from germline, CDR1 is SGDLS and CDR2 is YYNGEE. V lost 0 bases and J lost 9, with 11 bases in between. CDR3 bases: TGTGCCAGCAGCGTAGAGCCAGAGGCGACGCAGTATTTT. Its protein is CASSVEPEATQYF.

The chain recombines TRBV7-8 with TRBJ1-5, with D maybe TRBD1 (6 bases). Between the trimmed V and J ends, which lost 0 bases and 2 bases, there was a span of 11 bases. Germline assignment: CDR1 SGHVS and CDR2 FQNEAQ. This CDR3 has 16 amino acids. The CDR3 DNA reads TGTGCCAGCAGCTTAGCGGTACAGGGAGGCAATCAGCCCCAGCATTTT. Translating it yields CASSLAVQGGNQPQHF.

The chain combines TRBV7-2 with TRBJ1-3; perhaps TRBD1 as D (5 bases). This CDR3 contains 16 residues. CDR1 is SGHTA, CDR2 FQGNSA, per germline. V gave up 5 bases and J gave up 4 bases, with 18 bases separating them. The CDR3 reads CASSAETVFIGNTIYF. The CDR3 nucleotides are TGTGCCAGCAGCGCCGAGACAGTTTTTATAGGAAACACCATATATTTT.

This rearrangement joins TRBV7-3 to TRBJ2-3, with 7 positions matching TRBD1. Germline loops: CDR1 SGHTA, CDR2 FQGTGA. Trimming took 2 bases from V and 2 from J; bases not matched to a gene: 13. The CDR3 is 18 residues long. The chain's CDR3 is CASSLADFWDRHTDTQYF. As DNA, the CDR3 is TGTGCCAGCAGCTTAGCTGATTTTTGGGACAGACACACAGATACGCAGTATTTT.

This clone was observed once. The J gene is TRBJ2-7, the V gene TRBV19, with unresolved D. Trimming shortened V by 2 bases and J by 2 bases, and 10 bases separated the two germline ends. The CDR3 totals 14 residues. The germline CDR1 and CDR2 sequences are LNHDA and SQIVND (reference sequence). The CDR3 sequence: CASSIPEQTYEQYF. In nucleotides, the CDR3 is TGTGCCAGTAGTATACCCGAACAGACCTACGAGCAGTACTTC. Filled out from reference TRBV19 and TRBJ2-7, the complete variable domain reads DGGITQSPKYLFRKEGQNVTLSCEQNLNHDAMYWYRQDPGQGLRLIYYSQIVNDFQKGDIAEGYSVSREKKESFPLTVTSAQKNPTAFYLCASSIPEQTYEQYFGPGTRLTVT.

V usage is TRBV9 and J usage is TRBJ2-5, with 7 positions matching TRBD1. The germline CDR1 and CDR2 sequences are SGDLS and YYNGEE. The CDR3 runs 14 residues. With V trimmed by 3 bases and J by 1 base, 3 bases remained unmatched. The chain's CDR3 is CASSAGQVQETQYF. CDR3 nucleotide sequence: TGTGCCAGCAGCGCCGGACAGGTCCAAGAGACCCAGTACTTC.

This clone was seen more than once but under ten times. The CDR3 DNA sequence: TGTGCCAGCAGTGACACGGGGAGGGGCTACGAGCAGTACTTC. Its protein is CASSDTGRGYEQYF. The chain is built from TRBV6-5 and TRBJ2-7; TRBD2 matches at 7 bases. V was clipped by 5 bases and J by 3 bases; unmatched bases: 7. CDR3 length: 14 residues. Germline values: CDR1 MNHEY, CDR2 SVGAGI.

The gene calls are TRBV9 and TRBJ2-7, with 7 nucleotides matching TRBD1. This CDR3 region has 13 residues. V was pared by 4 bases and J by 2 bases, with 3 bases of the junction left unmatched. Germline V gene data show CDR1 as SGDLS and CDR2 as YYNGEE. The CDR3 region is CASSQTGTYEQYF. CDR3 sequence (DNA): TGTGCCAGCAGCCAGACAGGGACCTACGAGCAGTACTTC.

V and J are TRBV6-5 and TRBJ1-1; D uncertain. CDR1 and CDR2 from the germline V gene are MNHEY and SVGAGI. This CDR3 contains 12 residues. The V end lost 1 base, the J end lost 9 bases, and 9 bases lay between the germline ends. The CDR3 loop reads CASSYFAGKAFF. In nucleotides, the CDR3 is TGTGCCAGCAGTTACTTTGCGGGGAAAGCTTTCTTT.

The rearrangement uses TRBV29-1 and TRBJ2-7, with 7 bases lining up with TRBD1. Trimming took 5 bases from V and 7 from J; bases not matched to a gene: 5. The CDR3 consists of 11 residues. Looked up from germline, CDR1 is SQVTM and CDR2 is ANQGSEA. CDR3 bases: TGCAGCGTTATGACAGGGCAGGAGCAGTACTTC. Encoded protein: CSVMTGQEQYF.

V is TRBV7-6 and J is TRBJ2-7, with 7 bases fitting TRBD2. With 5 bases clipped from V and 2 bases from J, the junction kept 9 bases outside the gene matches. The CDR3 spans 15 residues. Germline lookup yields CDR1 SGHVS and CDR2 FNYEAQ. DNA of the CDR3: TGTGCCAGCAGCCCTCTGGCTAGCGGAACCTACGAGCAGTACTTC. Its protein product is CASSPLASGTYEQYF.

This clone was seen once. The chain carries TRBV6-5 and TRBJ2-1; 11 bases are shared with TRBD2. Looked up from germline, CDR1 is MNHEY and CDR2 is SVGAGI. CDR3 length: 15 amino acids. Losses at the gene ends were 6 bases for V and 4 bases for J; bases not matched to a gene: 5. The CDR3 DNA sequence: TGTGCCAGCAGCCAAACTAGCGGGGGTTACAATGAGCAGTTCTTC. It translates to CASSQTSGGYNEQFF.

This clone was detected only a few times. This sequence joins TRBV6-1 and TRBJ2-7; 9 nucleotides agree with TRBD1. This CDR3 has 15 amino acids. J was trimmed by 6 bases and V by 4 bases; bases with no gene match: 10. Germline-derived CDR1 and CDR2 are MNHNS and SASEGT. The CDR3 nucleotides read TGTGCCAGCAGTGCCTGGACAGGGGAGGGAGGCGAGCAGTACTTC. Translating it yields CASSAWTGEGGEQYF.